A single sample gave rise to the 8 T cell receptor beta chains below, sequenced in a study of T cells in Graves' hyperthyroidism and ophthalmopathy. Amplification of TCR beta CDR3 regions was performed using RNA transcripts as template. The primer set for the first-round RT-PCR of the TCR CDR3 was HTBI. TCRdb used MiXCR to reprocess the multiplex PCR reads, holding one entry per CDR3 protein. The sample shows approximately 420,000 distinct CDR3 sequences, roughly an eighth of them seen only once. Material for sequencing was blood. These TCRs come from a woman younger than 30 with Graves' hyperthyroidism.

This clonotype appeared many times. As DNA, the CDR3 is TGCAGTGCTAGACTAGCGGGAGTTTACGAGCAGTACTTC. This codes for CSARLAGVYEQYF. The chain is built from TRBV20-1 and TRBJ2-7; TRBD2 matches 10 bases. V was pared by 2 bases and J by 4 bases, with 2 bases of the junction left unmatched. This CDR3 is 13 amino acids long. Germline lookup yields CDR1 DFQATT and CDR2 SNEGSKA (reference sequence).

This clonotype came up many times. The V and J genes are TRBV28 and TRBJ1-3, with D perhaps TRBD1 (6 bases). The V gene's germline CDR1 is MDHEN and CDR2 SYDVKM. This CDR3 is built from 16 residues. With 3 bases removed from V and 4 bases from J, the gap between germline ends came to 16 bases. For the CDR3, the DNA is TGTGCCAGCAGTTTTCTTGAAGGGGGTTCAGGAAACACCATATATTTT. Translation gives CASSFLEGGSGNTIYF.

This clonotype was recorded a few times. The chain has TRBV4-3 and TRBJ1-2; 7 positions agree with TRBD1. V dropped 2 bases and J dropped 2; count of bases not matched to a gene: 5. The CDR3 contains 15 residues. CDR1 and CDR2 (germline): LGHNA, YSLEER. CDR3 DNA sequence: TGCGCCAGCAGCCAATCCTTGGGACAGAACTATGGCTACACCTTC. This gives the protein CASSQSLGQNYGYTF.

This chain connects TRBV5-4 to TRBJ2-2; 9 bases agree with TRBD2. J lost 4 bases, V lost 2 bases, and 3 bases had no gene match. Germline CDR1 is SGHNT and CDR2 is YYREEE (reference sequence). This CDR3 comprises 15 residues. The CDR3 coding sequence is TGTGCCAGCAGCTTTGGCGGGAGGGGCACCGGGGAGCTGTTTTTT. This codes for CASSFGGRGTGELFF.

In DNA, the CDR3 is TGTGCCAGCAATGGGAATACAGATACGCAGTATTTT. Amino acid sequence: CASNGNTDTQYF. The rearrangement joins TRBV2 to TRBJ2-3; D remains ambiguous. Trimming removed 7 bases at V and 3 bases at J, with 8 bases between. Germline V gives CDR1 SNHLY, CDR2 FYNNEI. The CDR3 length is 12 residues.

This clonotype was seen repeatedly, ten times or more. This chain links TRBV19 with TRBJ1-1, with D possibly being TRBD1 (6 bases). The CDR3 sequence is 13 residues long. The V and J ends lost 9 bases and 3 bases respectively, with 14 bases between them. Germline values: CDR1 LNHDA, CDR2 SQIVND (reference sequence). CDR3 in amino acids: CASRQVEDTEAFF. In DNA form, the CDR3 reads TGTGCCAGCAGACAGGTCGAGGACACTGAAGCTTTCTTT.

V usage is TRBV9 and J usage is TRBJ2-1; unclear D gene. Looked up from germline, CDR1 is SGDLS and CDR2 is YYNGEE. V lost 0 bases and J lost 6, with 7 bases in between. This CDR3 spans 13 amino acids. Here the CDR3 reads CASSVEVVNEQFF. The CDR3 DNA is TGTGCCAGCAGCGTAGAGGTTGTCAATGAGCAGTTCTTC.

The sample holds many counts of this clonotype. The chain links TRBV11-2 to TRBJ1-2, with D possibly TRBD1 on 6 matching bases. The CDR3 is 15 residues long. Looked up from germline, CDR1 is SGHAT and CDR2 is FQNNGV. V lost 6 bases and J 0 bases, leaving 14 bases between the germline ends. The DNA of the CDR3 is TGTGCCAGCAGGAAACAGGGCCAAGCTAACTATGGCTACACCTTC. As protein: CASRKQGQANYGYTF.